This passage covers 21 T cell receptor beta chains from one sample sequenced in a study of shared clonotypes between healthy human individuals. Assay: immunoSEQ multiplex PCR; the TCRdb copy retains only in-frame clones and omits some. The sample lists about half a million clones; approximately 82% were seen once. The sequencing sample was made of PBMCs. The receptor source for this set is a woman aged 35 to 49 in good health. Some clones in this sample may be carry-over from other donors' samples.

The chain is built from TRBV15 and TRBJ1-2; tentatively, D is TRBD1 (6 bases). CDR1 is LNHNV, CDR2 YYDKDF, per germline (reference sequence). The V and J ends lost 3 bases and 1 base respectively, with 9 bases between them. The CDR3 spans 14 residues. CDR3 in amino acids: CATSRTGDNYGYTF. CDR3 sequence (DNA): TGTGCCACCAGCAGGACAGGAGATAACTATGGCTACACCTTC.

The chain combines TRBV19 with TRBJ1-1; perhaps TRBD1 as D (6 bases). This CDR3 is 13 amino acids long. Germline V gives CDR1 LNHDA, CDR2 SQIVND (reference sequence). Trimming left V 9 bases short and J 7 bases short, with 18 bases between. The CDR3 loop is CASRRGTPGEAFF. The DNA for the CDR3 is TGTGCCAGCCGGAGGGGGACGCCTGGTGAAGCTTTCTTT.

The V gene is TRBV10-3, the J gene TRBJ2-2; TRBD2 agrees at 8 bases. The ends lost 2 bases at V and 5 bases at J; junction bases unmatched: 4. CDR1 and CDR2 from the germline V gene are ENHRY and SYGVKD. The CDR3 loop spans 15 amino acids. In DNA, the CDR3 is TGTGCCATCAGTGAGGAGCGGGAGTCGACCGGGGAGCTGTTTTTT. Protein: CAISEERESTGELFF.

V is TRBV7-8 and J is TRBJ2-5; 14 bases line up with TRBD2. The J segment lost 4 bases and the V segment lost 8 bases, leaving 6 bases of the junction unmatched. The CDR3 runs to 15 residues. Germline CDR1 SGHVS, CDR2 FQNEAQ. The CDR3 protein is CASSRLAGGGETQYF. CDR3 DNA: TGTGCCAGCTCCCGACTAGCGGGAGGGGGAGAGACCCAGTACTTC. The full variable domain, rest sourced from reference TRBV7-8 and TRBJ2-5, is GAGVSQSPRYKVAKRGQDVALRCDPISGHVSLFWYQQALGQGPEFLTYFQNEAQLDKSGLPSDRFFAERPEGSVSTLKIQRTQQEDSAVYLCASSRLAGGGETQYFGPGTRLLVL.

Details on this clone: A much larger clone sits a single nucleotide away, making a read error possible. CDR3 DNA: TGTGCCAGCAGCTTTGGGGGGGTGAACACTGAAGCTTTCTTT. Translated, it gives CASSFGGVNTEAFF. The chain recombines TRBV5-5 with TRBJ1-1; the D gene is possibly TRBD1 (5 bases). Germline CDR1 and CDR2: SGHKS and YYEKEE (reference sequence). The CDR3 spans 14 residues. V shed 2 bases and J shed 0 bases, with 8 bases lying between them.

This clone was observed a handful of times. The rearrangement uses TRBV19 and TRBJ2-3; 8 positions agree with TRBD1. The CDR3 length is 14 residues. CDR1 is LNHDA, CDR2 SQIVND, per germline (reference sequence). The V gene end was trimmed by 4 bases and the J gene end by 4 bases; junction bases not matched to a gene: 4. The CDR3 region is CASSRDRFSDTQYF. In DNA form, the CDR3 reads TGTGCCAGTAGTAGGGACAGGTTCTCAGATACGCAGTATTTT.

This clone has at least ten counts. V usage is TRBV5-4 and J usage is TRBJ2-1; TRBD1 matches at 8 bases. The V segment lost 4 bases and the J segment 7 bases; nucleotides outside the gene matches: 7. This CDR3 has 14 amino acids. The germline gives CDR1 SGHNT, CDR2 YYREEE (reference sequence). DNA for the CDR3: TGTGCCAGCAGCCCGGGTAACAGGGGGAATGAGCAGTTCTTC. Protein product: CASSPGNRGNEQFF.

As regards this clone: A far larger clone is just one base off, so this is likely a read error. This sample also contains other DNA sequences that code for the same CDR3. CDR3 nucleotide sequence: TGTGCCAGCGGAAATGGGGTTGGGGCCTCCTACGAACAGTACTTC. As protein: CASGNGVGASYEQYF. The gene calls are TRBV5-4 and TRBJ2-7, with D possibly being TRBD1 (5 bases). The CDR3 consists of 15 residues. The germline V gene has CDR1 SGHNT and CDR2 YYREEE (reference sequence).

This clone was observed many times. The V call is TRBV25-1, the J call TRBJ2-1; 7 nucleotides line up with TRBD2. CDR1 MGHDK and CDR2 SYGVNS come from the germline V gene. J gave up 4 bases and V 3 bases, and 12 bases lay outside the gene matches. The CDR3 runs to 17 residues. The CDR3 DNA sequence: TGTGCCAGCAGTGAGCCATACCCCAGCGGGAATTACAATGAGCAGTTCTTC. Translation gives CASSEPYPSGNYNEQFF.

About this clone: A read error is likely here: a far larger clone is one base away. The same CDR3 arises from other DNA sequences in this sample as well. The chain has TRBV5-4 and TRBJ2-7, with D maybe TRBD2 (6 bases). V was pared by 4 bases and J by 2 bases, with 13 bases between. Germline CDR1 and CDR2: SGHNT and YYREEE (reference sequence). The CDR3 runs 14 residues. In DNA, the CDR3 is TGTGCCAGCAGCCAATTTGCGGGGCCCTACGAGCAGTACTTC. As protein: CASSQFAGPYEQYF.

The rearrangement links TRBV7-3 to TRBJ2-1; 9 bases line up with TRBD2. With 2 bases clipped from V and 5 bases from J, the junction kept 1 base outside the gene matches. CDR3 length: 14 amino acids. Germline CDR1 SGHTA, CDR2 FQGTGA. Written as DNA, the CDR3 is TGTGCCAGCAGCTTAGTAGCGGGAGACAATGAGCAGTTCTTC. Its translation is CASSLVAGDNEQFF.

Of note for this clone: Germline is not matched at one junction end, which may reflect a read error. V gene TRBV11-2 combines with J gene TRBJ1-1; D gene uncertain. CDR3 size: 17 residues. The germline V gene has CDR1 SGHAT and CDR2 FQNNGV. The DNA for the CDR3 is TGTGTCAGCAGCTTACGAGCACCTAGTATTTTCGGGACTGAAGCTTTCTTT. As protein: CVSSLRAPSIFGTEAFF.

This rearrangement joins TRBV7-6 to TRBJ2-1, with D unresolved. Germline V lookup: CDR1 SGHVS, CDR2 FNYEAQ. Trimming left V 4 bases short and J 3 bases short, with 7 bases between. The CDR3 length is 13 residues. This chain's CDR3 is CASSSAHYNEQFF. The CDR3 DNA sequence: TGTGCCAGCAGCTCAGCCCACTACAATGAGCAGTTCTTC.

The chain joins TRBV2 to TRBJ2-2, with 8 bases lining up with TRBD2. With 2 bases clipped from V and 2 bases from J, the junction kept 4 bases outside the gene matches. The CDR3 contains 16 residues. The germline CDR1 and CDR2 sequences are SNHLY and FYNNEI. CDR3 protein: CASSERGLANTGELFF. CDR3 sequence (DNA): TGTGCCAGCAGTGAACGAGGACTAGCAAACACCGGGGAGCTGTTTTTT.

This clone was observed once. The chain has TRBV7-2 and TRBJ2-7, with TRBD1 matching over 11 bases. The germline V gene has CDR1 SGHTA and CDR2 FQGNSA. The CDR3 contains 15 residues. Trimming cost V 5 bases and J 2 bases; bases outside gene matches: 5. The CDR3 coding sequence is TGTGCCAGCAGCACCGGGACAGGGGGTGCCTACGAGCAGTACTTC. It translates to CASSTGTGGAYEQYF.

The rearrangement joins TRBV7-8 to TRBJ2-1, with D possibly matching TRBD1 (6 bases). The CDR3 is 14 residues long. Looked up from germline, CDR1 is SGHVS and CDR2 is FQNEAQ. The ends were cut back, 4 bases at V and 4 bases at J, with 11 bases in the middle. Here the CDR3 DNA reads TGTGCCAGCAGCTCCGGGACACCTTACAATGAGCAGTTCTTC. Translation: CASSSGTPYNEQFF.

The chain recombines TRBV7-2 with TRBJ2-2, with 7 nucleotides matching TRBD1. The V gene's germline CDR1 is SGHTA and CDR2 FQGNSA. CDR3 length: 16 amino acids. Trimming cost V 6 bases and J 3 bases; bases outside gene matches: 10. CDR3 in DNA: TGTGCCAGCAGTAACACAGGGGAGTGGGACACCGGGGAGCTGTTTTTT. It encodes CASSNTGEWDTGELFF. The full variable domain, completed using reference TRBV7-2 and TRBJ2-2, is GAGVSQSPSNKVTEKGKDVELRCDPISGHTALYWYRQSLGQGLEFLIYFQGNSAPDKSGLPSDRFSAERTGGSVSTLTIQRTQQEDSAVYLCASSNTGEWDTGELFFGEGSRLTVL.

The chain is built from TRBV13 and TRBJ2-2; D remains unclear. Germline assignment: CDR1 PRHDT and CDR2 FYEKMQ (reference sequence). Between the trimmed V and J ends, which lost 8 bases and 6 bases, there was a span of 16 bases. The CDR3 loop spans 14 amino acids. The CDR3 loop reads CASDRTGFPGELFF. CDR3 nucleotide sequence: TGTGCCAGCGATAGAACGGGTTTCCCCGGGGAGCTGTTTTTT.

J is TRBJ2-1 and V is TRBV11-3; D gene ambiguous. The germline V gene encodes CDR1 SGHNT and CDR2 YENEEA. The CDR3 contains 14 residues. V was shortened by 0 bases and J by 4 bases, with 7 bases between the two germline ends. The CDR3 spells CASSLDSEYNEQFF. The CDR3, as DNA: TGTGCCAGCAGCTTAGATTCGGAGTACAATGAGCAGTTCTTC.

V is TRBV14 and J is TRBJ2-1; no firm D call. CDR3 length: 14 amino acids. In germline, CDR1 is SGHDN, CDR2 FVKESK. V shed 2 bases and J shed 2 bases, with 7 bases lying between them. CDR3 residues: CASSQSSTYNEQFF. CDR3 sequence (DNA): TGTGCCAGCAGCCAATCCTCCACCTACAATGAGCAGTTCTTC. The full variable domain, with the rest looked up from reference TRBV14 and TRBJ2-1, is EAGVTQFPSHSVIEKGQTVTLRCDPISGHDNLYWYRRVMGKEIKFLLHFVKESKQDESGMPNNRFLAERTGGTYSTLKVQPAELEDSGVYFCASSQSSTYNEQFFGPGTRLTVL.

The chain links TRBV5-4 to TRBJ2-1; D gene ambiguous. Deletions cut 4 bases from V and 2 bases from J, with 13 bases between. The CDR3 runs to 15 residues. Per the germline V gene, CDR1 is SGHNT and CDR2 is YYREEE (reference sequence). The CDR3 DNA sequence: TGTGCCAGCAGCCGAGCTAGGGCGGCCTACAATGAGCAGTTCTTC. This encodes CASSRARAAYNEQFF.